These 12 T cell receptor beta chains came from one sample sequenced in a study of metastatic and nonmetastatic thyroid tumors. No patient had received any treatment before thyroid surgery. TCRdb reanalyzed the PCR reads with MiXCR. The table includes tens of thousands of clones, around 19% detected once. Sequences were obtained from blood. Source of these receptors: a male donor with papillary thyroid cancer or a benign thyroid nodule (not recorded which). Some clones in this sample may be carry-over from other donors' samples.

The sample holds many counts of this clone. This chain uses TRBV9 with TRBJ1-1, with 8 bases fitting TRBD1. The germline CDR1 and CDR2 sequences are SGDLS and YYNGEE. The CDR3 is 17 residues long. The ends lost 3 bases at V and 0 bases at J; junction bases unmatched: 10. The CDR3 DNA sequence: TGTGCCAGCAGCGCCGGACAGGGAGAAACTTTGAACACTGAAGCTTTCTTT. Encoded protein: CASSAGQGETLNTEAFF.

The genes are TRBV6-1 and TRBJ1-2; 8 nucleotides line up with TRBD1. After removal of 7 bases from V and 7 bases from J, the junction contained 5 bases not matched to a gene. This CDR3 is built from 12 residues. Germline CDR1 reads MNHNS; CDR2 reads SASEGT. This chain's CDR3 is CASKQGVGGYTF. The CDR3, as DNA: TGTGCCAGCAAACAGGGGGTGGGTGGCTACACCTTC.

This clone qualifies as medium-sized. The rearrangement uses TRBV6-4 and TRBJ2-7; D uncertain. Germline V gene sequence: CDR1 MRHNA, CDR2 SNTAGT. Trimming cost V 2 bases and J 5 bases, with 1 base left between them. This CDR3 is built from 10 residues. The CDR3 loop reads CASSDHEQYF. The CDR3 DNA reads TGTGCCAGCAGTGACCACGAGCAGTACTTC.

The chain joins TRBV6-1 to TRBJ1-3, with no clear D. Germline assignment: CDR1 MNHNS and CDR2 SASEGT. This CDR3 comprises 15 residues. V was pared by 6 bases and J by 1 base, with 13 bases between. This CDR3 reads CASSGRTASGNTIYF. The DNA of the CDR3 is TGTGCCAGCAGCGGCAGGACGGCATCTGGAAACACCATATATTTT.

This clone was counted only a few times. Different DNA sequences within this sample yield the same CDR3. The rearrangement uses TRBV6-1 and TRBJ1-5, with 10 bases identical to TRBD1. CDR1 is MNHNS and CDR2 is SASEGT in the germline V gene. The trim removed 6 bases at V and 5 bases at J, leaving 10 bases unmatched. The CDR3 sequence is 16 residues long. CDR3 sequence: CASRTTGTGVYQPQHF. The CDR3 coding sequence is TGTGCCAGCAGGACTACTGGGACAGGGGTTTATCAGCCCCAGCATTTT.

The CDR3 loop is CSARAWRGQYF. DNA for the CDR3: TGCAGTGCTAGAGCATGGAGAGGACAGTACTTC. The chain uses TRBV20-1 and TRBJ2-7; D remains ambiguous. Germline CDR1 DFQATT, CDR2 SNEGSKA (reference sequence). CDR3 length: 11 amino acids. V shed 1 base and J shed 10 bases, with 11 bases lying between them.

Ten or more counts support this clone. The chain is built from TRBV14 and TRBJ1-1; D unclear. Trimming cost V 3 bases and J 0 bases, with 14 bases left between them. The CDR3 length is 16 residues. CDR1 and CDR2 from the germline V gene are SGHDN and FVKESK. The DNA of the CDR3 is TGTGCCAGCAGCCACATTTATACCAGGATGAACACTGAAGCTTTCTTT. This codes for CASSHIYTRMNTEAFF.

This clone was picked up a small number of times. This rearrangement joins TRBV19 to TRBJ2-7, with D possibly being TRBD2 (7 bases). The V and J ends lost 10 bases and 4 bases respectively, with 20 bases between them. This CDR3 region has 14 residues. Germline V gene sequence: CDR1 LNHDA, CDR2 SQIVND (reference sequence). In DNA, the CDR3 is TGTGCCACCTCGAGAGGGGGGGGAAATTACGAGCAGTACTTC. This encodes CATSRGGGNYEQYF.

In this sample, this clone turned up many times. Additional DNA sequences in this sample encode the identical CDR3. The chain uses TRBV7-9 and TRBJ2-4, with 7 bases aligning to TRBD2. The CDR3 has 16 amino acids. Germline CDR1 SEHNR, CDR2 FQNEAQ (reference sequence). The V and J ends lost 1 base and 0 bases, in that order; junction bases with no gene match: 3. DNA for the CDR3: TGTGCCAGCAGCTTAGGAGCGGGGCTAGCCAAAAACATTCAGTACTTC. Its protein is CASSLGAGLAKNIQYF.

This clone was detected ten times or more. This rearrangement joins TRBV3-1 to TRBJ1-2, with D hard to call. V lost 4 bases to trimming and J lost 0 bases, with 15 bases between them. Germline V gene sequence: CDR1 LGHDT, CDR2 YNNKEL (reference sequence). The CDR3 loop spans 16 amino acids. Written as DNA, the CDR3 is TGTGCCAGCAGCCGACGGAAGGGAGAGGCTAACTATGGCTACACCTTC. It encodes CASSRRKGEANYGYTF.

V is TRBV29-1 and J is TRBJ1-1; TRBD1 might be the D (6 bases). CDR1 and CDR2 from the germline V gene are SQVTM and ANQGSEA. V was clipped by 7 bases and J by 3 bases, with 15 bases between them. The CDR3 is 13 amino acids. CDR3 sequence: CSGQTGSYTEAFF. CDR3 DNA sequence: TGCAGCGGGCAGACAGGTTCCTACACTGAAGCTTTCTTT.

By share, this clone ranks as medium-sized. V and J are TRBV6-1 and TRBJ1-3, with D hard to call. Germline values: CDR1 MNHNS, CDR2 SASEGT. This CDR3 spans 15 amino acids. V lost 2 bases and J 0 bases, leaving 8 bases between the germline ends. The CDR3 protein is CASSEISGSGNTIYF. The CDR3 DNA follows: TGTGCCAGCAGTGAAATCTCCGGCTCTGGAAACACCATATATTTT.